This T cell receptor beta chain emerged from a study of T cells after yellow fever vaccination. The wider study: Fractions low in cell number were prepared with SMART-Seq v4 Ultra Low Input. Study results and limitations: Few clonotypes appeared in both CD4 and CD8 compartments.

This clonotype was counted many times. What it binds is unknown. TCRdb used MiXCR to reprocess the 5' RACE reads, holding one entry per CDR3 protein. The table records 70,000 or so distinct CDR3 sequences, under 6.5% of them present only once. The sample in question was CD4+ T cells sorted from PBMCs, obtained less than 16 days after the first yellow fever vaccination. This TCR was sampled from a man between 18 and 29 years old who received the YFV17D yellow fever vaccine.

Here the CDR3 reads CASSLEGDRANYGYTF. The CDR3 bases are TGTGCCAGCAGCTTAGAGGGGGACAGAGCTAACTATGGCTACACCTTC. The chain is built from TRBV7-2 and TRBJ1-2; 7 positions match TRBD1. This CDR3 is 16 amino acids long. CDR1 is SGHTA, CDR2 FQGNSA, per germline. Trimming removed 1 base from V and 0 bases from J; junction bases left unmatched: 5.